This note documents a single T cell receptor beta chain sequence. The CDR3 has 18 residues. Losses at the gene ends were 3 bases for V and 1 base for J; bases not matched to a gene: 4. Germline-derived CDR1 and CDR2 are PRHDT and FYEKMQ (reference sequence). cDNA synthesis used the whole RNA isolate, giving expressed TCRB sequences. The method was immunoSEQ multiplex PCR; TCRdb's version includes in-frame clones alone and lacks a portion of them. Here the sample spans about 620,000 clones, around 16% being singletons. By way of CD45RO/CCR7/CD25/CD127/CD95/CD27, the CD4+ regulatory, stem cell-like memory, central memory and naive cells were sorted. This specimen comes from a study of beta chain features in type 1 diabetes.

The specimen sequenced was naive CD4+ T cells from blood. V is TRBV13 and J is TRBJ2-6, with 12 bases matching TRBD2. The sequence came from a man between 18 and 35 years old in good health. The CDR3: CASSLSLAGGSGANVLTF. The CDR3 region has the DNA TGTGCCAGCAGCTTGAGTCTAGCGGGAGGGTCTGGGGCCAACGTCCTGACTTTC.